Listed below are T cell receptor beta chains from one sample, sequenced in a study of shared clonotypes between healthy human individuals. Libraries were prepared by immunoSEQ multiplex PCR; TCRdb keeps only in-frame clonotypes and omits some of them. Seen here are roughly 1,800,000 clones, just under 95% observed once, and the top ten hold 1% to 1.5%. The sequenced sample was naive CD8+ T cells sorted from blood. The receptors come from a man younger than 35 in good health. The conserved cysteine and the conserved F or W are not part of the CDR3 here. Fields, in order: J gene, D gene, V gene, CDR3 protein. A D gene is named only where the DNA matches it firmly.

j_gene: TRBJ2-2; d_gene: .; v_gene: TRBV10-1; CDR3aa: ASSGSFGAGELF
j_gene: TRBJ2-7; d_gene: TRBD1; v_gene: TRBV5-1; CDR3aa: ASSSGTGPYEQY
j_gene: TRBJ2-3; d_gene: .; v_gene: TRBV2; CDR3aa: ASRREDRTDTQY
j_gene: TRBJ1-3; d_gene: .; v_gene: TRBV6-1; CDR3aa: ASSDIAIIYIQDRNTIY
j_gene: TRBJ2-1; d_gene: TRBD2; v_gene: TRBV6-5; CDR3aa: AAGTSDYNEQF
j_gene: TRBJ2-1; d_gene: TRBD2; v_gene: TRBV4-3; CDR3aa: ASSEVAGGGNEQF
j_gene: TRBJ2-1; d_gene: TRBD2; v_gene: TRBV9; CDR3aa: ASSFSGTSFNEQF
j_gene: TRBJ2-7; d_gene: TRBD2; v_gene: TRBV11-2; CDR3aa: ASSPGTTYEQY
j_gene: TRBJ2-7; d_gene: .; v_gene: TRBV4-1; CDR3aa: ASSPRQSLYEQY
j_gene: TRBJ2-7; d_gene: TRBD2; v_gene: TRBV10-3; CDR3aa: AISVTSGSSYEQY
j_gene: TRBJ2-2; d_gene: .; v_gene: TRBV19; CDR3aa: ASSPGDRNEHTGELF
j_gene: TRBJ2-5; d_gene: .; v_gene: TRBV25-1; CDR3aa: ASTGQEAQETQY
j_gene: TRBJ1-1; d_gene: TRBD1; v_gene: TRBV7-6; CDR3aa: ASSLADRGGNTEAF
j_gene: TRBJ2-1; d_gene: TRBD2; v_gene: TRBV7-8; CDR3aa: ASSLGLAGGPSSYNEQF
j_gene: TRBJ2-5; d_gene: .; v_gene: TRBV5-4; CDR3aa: ASSLARADEY
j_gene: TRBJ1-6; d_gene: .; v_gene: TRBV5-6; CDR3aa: ASSLYSLSPLH
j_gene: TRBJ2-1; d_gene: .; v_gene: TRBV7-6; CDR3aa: ASSLAGSYNEQF
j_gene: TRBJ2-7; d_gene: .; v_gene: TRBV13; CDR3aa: ASSLAPADFYEQY
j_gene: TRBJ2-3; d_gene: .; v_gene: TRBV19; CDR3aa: ASSALGLSTDTQY
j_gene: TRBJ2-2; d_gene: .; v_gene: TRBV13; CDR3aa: ASSSPGRFFNTGELF
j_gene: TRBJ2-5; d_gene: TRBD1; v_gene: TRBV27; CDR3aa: ASSSRGLEGETQY
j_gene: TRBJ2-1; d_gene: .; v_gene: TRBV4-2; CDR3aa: ASSQEPTADYNEQF
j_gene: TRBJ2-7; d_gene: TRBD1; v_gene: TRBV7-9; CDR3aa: ASSLLDREYEQY
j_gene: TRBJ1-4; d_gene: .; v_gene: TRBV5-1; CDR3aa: ASREGRDRTSNEKLF
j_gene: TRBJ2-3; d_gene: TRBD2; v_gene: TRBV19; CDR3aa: ASSIDLTSGTTDTQY
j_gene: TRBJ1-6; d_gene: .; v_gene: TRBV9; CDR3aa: ASSVGGAHSPLH
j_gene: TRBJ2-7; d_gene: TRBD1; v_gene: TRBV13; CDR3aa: ASSSPGQGVYEQY
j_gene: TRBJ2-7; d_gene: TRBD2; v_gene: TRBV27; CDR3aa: ASSERGGRYEQY
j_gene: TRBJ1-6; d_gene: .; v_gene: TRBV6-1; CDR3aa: ASSEARPPYNSPLH
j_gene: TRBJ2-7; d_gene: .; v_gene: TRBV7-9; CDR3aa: ASSLTAELTYEQY
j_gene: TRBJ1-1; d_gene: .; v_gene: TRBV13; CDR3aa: ASSLDRETEAF